This note documents a single T cell receptor beta chain sequence. The antigen is not known. The CDR3 is 13 amino acids. CDR1 is SGHAT, CDR2 FQNNGV, per germline. V dropped 5 bases and J dropped 5 bases, with 9 bases sitting between them. The sample is drawn from a study of cytomegalovirus exposure and HLA in healthy donors. The wider study: From about 179 million T cells, an earlier analysis saw roughly 110 million unique TCR beta sequences. Study observations and caveats: TRBV6-2, TRBV6-3 and some other V segments were excluded as indistinguishable.

60 Vbeta and 13 Jbeta primers were used in PCR. Under the authors' procedure: In a later analysis, of roughly 83 million unique beta chains, 9 million to 11 million appeared in at least two donors. TCRdb keeps only in-frame clones here, not all; method: immunoSEQ multiplex PCR. The DNA gave D and trimming, while V, J and clone size come from that table. The sample has about 100,000 clones, 74% seen once. The chain joins TRBV11-2 to TRBJ2-2; no definite D call. Sequencing used PBMCs. This receptor was identified in a man aged 50 or older in good health and CMV-seropositive. The chain's CDR3 is CASSPFETGELFF. The CDR3 DNA is TGTGCCAGCAGCCCCTTCGAGACCGGGGAGCTGTTTTTT.